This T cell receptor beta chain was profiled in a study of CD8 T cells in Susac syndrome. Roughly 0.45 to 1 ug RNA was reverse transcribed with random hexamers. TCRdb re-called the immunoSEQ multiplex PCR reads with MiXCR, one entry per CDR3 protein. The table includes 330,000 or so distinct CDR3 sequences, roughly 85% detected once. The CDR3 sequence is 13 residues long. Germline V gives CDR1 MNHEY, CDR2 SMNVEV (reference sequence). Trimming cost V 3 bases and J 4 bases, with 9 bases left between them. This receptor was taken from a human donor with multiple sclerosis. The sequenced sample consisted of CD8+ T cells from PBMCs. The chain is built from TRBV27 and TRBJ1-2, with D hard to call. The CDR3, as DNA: TGTGCCAGCAGTTTTTCACCGAGCTATGGCTACACCTTC. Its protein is CASSFSPSYGYTF.